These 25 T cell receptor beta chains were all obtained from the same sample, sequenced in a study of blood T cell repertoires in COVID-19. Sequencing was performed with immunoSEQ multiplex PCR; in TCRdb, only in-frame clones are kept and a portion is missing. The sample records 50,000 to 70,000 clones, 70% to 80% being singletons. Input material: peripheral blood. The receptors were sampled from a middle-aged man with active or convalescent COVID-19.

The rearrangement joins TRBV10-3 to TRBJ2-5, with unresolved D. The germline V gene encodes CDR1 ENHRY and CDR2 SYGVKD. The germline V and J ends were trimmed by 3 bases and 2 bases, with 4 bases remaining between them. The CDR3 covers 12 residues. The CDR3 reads CAISEAQETQYF. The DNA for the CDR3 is TGTGCCATCAGTGAAGCTCAAGAGACCCAGTACTTC.

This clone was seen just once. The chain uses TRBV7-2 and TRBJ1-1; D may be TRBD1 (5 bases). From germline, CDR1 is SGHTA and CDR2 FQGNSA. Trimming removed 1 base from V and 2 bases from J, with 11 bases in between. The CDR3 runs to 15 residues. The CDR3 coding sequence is TGTGCCAGCAGCTTAGGCCAGACAGCAAACACTGAAGCTTTCTTT. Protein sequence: CASSLGQTANTEAFF.

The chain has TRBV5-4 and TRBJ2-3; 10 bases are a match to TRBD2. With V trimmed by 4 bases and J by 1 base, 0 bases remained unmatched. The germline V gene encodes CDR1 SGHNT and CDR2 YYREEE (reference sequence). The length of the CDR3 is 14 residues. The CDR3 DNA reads TGTGCCAGCAGCCTAGCGGGGGGCACAGATACGCAGTATTTT. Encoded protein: CASSLAGGTDTQYF.

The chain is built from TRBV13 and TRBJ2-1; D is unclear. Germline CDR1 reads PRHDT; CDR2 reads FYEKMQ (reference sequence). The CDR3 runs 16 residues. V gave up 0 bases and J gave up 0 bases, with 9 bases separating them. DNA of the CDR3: TGTGCCAGCAGCTTAGGTCGTAGTCGCTCCTACAATGAGCAGTTCTTC. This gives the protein CASSLGRSRSYNEQFF.

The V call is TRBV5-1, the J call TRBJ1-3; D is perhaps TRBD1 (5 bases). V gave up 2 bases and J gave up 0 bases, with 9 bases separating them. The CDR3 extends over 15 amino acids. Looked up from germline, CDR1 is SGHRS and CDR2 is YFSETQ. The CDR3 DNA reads TGCGCCAGCAGCTTCGGGGGGAGCTCTGGAAACACCATATATTTT. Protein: CASSFGGSSGNTIYF.

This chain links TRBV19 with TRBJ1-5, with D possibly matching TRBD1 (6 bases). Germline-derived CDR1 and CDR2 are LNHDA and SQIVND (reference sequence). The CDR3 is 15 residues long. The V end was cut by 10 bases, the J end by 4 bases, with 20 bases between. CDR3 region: CATCAGDVSNQPQHF. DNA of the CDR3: TGTGCCACTTGTGCAGGGGATGTAAGTAATCAGCCCCAGCATTTT.

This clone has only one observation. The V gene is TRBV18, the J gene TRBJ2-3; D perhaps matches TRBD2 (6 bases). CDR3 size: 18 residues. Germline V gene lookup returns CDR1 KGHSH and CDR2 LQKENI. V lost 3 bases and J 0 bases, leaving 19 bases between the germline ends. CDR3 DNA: TGTGCCAGCTCACCCGAAGCGGGCATTGATTCTAGCACAGATACGCAGTATTTT. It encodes CASSPEAGIDSSTDTQYF.

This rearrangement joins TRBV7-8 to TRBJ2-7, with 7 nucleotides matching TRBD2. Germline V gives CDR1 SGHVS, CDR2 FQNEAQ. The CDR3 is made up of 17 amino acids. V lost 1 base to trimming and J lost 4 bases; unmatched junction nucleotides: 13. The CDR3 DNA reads TGTGCCAGCAGCTTAGATTACGGCCTAGCGGTTCAATACGAGCAGTACTTC. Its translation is CASSLDYGLAVQYEQYF.

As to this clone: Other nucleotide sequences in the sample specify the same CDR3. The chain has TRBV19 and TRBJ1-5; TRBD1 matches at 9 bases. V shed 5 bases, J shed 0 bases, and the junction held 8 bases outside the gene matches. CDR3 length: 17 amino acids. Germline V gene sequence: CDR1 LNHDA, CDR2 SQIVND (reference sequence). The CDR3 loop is CASSRTGAEYSNQPQHF. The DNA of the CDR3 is TGTGCCAGTAGTCGGACAGGGGCGGAGTATAGCAATCAGCCCCAGCATTTT.

The CDR3 bases are TGTGCCAGTAGTTTGACGGGACAGGGTACCACAGATACGCAGTATTTT. Its translation is CASSLTGQGTTDTQYF. J is TRBJ2-3 and V is TRBV19; the match to TRBD1 covers 9 bases. V was pared by 5 bases and J by 2 bases, with 8 bases of the junction left unmatched. The length of the CDR3 is 16 residues. Germline lookup yields CDR1 LNHDA and CDR2 SQIVND (reference sequence).

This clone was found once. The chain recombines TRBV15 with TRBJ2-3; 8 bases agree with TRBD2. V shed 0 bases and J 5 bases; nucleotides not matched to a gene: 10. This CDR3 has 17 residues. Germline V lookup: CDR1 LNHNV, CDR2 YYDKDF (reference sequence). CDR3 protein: CATSRDRGTRIQDTQYF. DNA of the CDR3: TGTGCCACCAGCAGAGATAGAGGGACTAGAATTCAAGATACGCAGTATTTT.

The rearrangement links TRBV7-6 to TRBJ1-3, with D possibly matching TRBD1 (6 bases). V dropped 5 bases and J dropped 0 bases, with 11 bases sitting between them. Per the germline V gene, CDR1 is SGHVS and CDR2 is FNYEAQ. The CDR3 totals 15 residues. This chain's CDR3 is CASSPQGPSGNTIYF. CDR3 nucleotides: TGTGCCAGCAGCCCACAGGGTCCCTCTGGAAACACCATATATTTT.

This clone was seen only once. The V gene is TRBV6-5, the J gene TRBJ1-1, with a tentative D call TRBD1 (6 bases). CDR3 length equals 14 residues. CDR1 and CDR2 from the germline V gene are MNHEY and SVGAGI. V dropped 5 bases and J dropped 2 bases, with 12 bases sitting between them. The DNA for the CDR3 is TGTGCCAGCAGTCGCACAGGGATAAACACTGAAGCTTTCTTT. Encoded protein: CASSRTGINTEAFF.

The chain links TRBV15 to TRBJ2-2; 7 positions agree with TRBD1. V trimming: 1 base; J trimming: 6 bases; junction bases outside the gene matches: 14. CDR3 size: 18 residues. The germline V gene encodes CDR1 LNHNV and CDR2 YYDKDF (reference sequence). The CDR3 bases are TGTGCCACCAGCAGAGGAAAAGGGAGACAGGGTTCTCCCGGGGAGCTGTTTTTT. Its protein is CATSRGKGRQGSPGELFF. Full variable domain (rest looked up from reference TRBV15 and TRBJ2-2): DAMVIQNPRYQVTQFGKPVTLSCSQTLNHNVMYWYQQKSSQAPKLLFHYYDKDFNNEADTPDNFQSRRPNTSFCFLDIRSPGLGDTAMYLCATSRGKGRQGSPGELFFGEGSRLTVL.

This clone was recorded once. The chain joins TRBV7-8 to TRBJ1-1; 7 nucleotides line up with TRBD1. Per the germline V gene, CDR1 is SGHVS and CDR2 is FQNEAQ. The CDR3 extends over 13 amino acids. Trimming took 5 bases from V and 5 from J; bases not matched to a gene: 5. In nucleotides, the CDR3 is TGTGCCAGCAGCGTAACAGGGGTTACTGAAGCTTTCTTT. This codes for CASSVTGVTEAFF.

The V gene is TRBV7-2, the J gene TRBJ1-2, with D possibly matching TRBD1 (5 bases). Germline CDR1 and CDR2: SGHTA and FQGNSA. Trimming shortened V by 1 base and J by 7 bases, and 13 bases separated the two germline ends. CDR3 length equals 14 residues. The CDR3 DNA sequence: TGTGCCAGCAGCTTAGAGGGTCAGGGAGGTGGCTACACCTTC. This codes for CASSLEGQGGGYTF.

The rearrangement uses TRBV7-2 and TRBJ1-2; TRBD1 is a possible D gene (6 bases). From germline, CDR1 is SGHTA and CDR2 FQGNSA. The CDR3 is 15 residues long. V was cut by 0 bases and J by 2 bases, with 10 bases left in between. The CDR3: CASSLASGQNYGYTF. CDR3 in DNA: TGTGCCAGCAGCTTAGCGAGCGGACAGAACTATGGCTACACCTTC.

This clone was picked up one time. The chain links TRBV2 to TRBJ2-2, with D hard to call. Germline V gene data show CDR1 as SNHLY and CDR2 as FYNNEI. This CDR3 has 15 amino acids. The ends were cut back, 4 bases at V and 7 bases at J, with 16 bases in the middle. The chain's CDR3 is CASSGLPSGYGELFF. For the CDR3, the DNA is TGTGCCAGCAGTGGCCTCCCTAGTGGGTACGGGGAGCTGTTTTTT.

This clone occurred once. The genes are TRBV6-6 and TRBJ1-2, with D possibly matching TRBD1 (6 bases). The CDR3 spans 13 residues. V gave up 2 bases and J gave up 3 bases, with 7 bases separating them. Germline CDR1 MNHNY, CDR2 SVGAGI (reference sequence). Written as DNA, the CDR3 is TGTGCCAGCAGTTACGGGGGCGACTATGGCTACACCTTC. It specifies CASSYGGDYGYTF.

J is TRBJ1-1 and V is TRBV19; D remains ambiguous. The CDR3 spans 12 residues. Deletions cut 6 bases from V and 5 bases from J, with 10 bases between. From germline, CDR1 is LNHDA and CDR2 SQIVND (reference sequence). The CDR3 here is CASSWAGTEAFF. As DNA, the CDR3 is TGTGCCAGTAGCTGGGCAGGTACTGAAGCTTTCTTT.

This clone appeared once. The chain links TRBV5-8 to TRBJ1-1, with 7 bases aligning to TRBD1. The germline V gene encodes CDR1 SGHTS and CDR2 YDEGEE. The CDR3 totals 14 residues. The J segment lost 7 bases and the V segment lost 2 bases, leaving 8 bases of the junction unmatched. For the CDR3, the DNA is TGTGCCAGCAGCTTATTTAGGGACAGTGGTGAAGCTTTCTTT. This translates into CASSLFRDSGEAFF. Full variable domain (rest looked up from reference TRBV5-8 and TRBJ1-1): EAGVTQSPTHLIKTRGQQATLRCSPISGHTSVYWYQQALGLGLQFLLWYDEGEERNRGNFPPRFSGRQFPNYSSELNVNALELEDSALYLCASSLFRDSGEAFFGQGTRLTVV.

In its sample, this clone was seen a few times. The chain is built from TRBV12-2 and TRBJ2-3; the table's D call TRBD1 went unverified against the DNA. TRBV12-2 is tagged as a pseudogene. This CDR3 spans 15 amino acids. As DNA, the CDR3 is TGTGCAAGTCGCCACAAGACAGGGTATGAGGATACGCAGTATTTT. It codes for CASRHKTGYEDTQYF.

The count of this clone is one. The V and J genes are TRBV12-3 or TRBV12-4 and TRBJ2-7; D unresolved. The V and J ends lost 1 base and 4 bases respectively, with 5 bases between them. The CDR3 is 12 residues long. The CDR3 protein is CASSLGEYEQYF. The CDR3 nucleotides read TGTGCCAGCAGTTTAGGAGAATACGAGCAGTACTTC.

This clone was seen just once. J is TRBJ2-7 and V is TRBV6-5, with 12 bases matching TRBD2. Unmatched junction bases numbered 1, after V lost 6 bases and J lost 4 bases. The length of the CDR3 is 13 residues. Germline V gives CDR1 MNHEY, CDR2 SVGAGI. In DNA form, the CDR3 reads TGTGCCAGCAGAACTAGCGGGGGGTACGAGCAGTACTTC. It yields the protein CASRTSGGYEQYF.

The CDR3 loop reads CASSYRIVEGDTEAFF. CDR3 nucleotide sequence: TGTGCCAGCTCCTACCGGATAGTCGAAGGGGACACTGAAGCTTTCTTT. The rearrangement links TRBV18 to TRBJ1-1, with D possibly TRBD1 on 5 matching bases. This CDR3 region has 16 residues. Per the germline V gene, CDR1 is KGHSH and CDR2 is LQKENI. The V and J ends lost 6 bases and 3 bases respectively, with 20 bases between them. Looking up the rest from reference TRBV18 and TRBJ1-1 gives the full variable domain: NAGVMQNPRHLVRRRGQEARLRCSPMKGHSHVYWYRQLPEEGLKFMVYLQKENIIDESGMPKERFSAEFPKEGPSILRIQQVVRGDSAAYFCASSYRIVEGDTEAFFGQGTRLTVV.